This T cell receptor (beta chain) was identified in a study of cytomegalovirus exposure and HLA in healthy donors. As for the study in general: Out of 180 million or so T cells, an earlier analysis found over 90 million unique TCR beta sequences in total.

The CDR3 is 17 residues long. Looked up from germline, CDR1 is LNHDA and CDR2 is SQIVND (reference sequence). V shed 1 base and J shed 8 bases, with 23 bases lying between them. With 60 Vbeta and 13 Jbeta primers, the PCR was carried out. TCRdb's table, derived via immunoSEQ multiplex PCR, lists solely in-frame clones and lacks some. The sample holds some 110,000 clones, 70% seen once. Sequencing input: PBMCs. This receptor was identified in a man under 40 in good health and CMV-seropositive. The rearrangement uses TRBV19 and TRBJ1-2; no reliable D call. The CDR3 coding sequence is TGTGCCAGTAGTATAGTTGGGCCAGAAAGAATCAGTGAGGGCTACACCTTC. Residues: CASSIVGPERISEGYTF.